This T cell receptor (beta chain) stems from a study of blood T cell repertoires in COVID-19. After removal of 5 bases from V and 0 bases from J, the junction contained 8 bases not matched to a gene. Germline V gene lookup returns CDR1 SEHNR and CDR2 FQNEAQ (reference sequence). The CDR3 covers 16 residues. Assay: immunoSEQ multiplex PCR; the TCRdb copy retains only in-frame clones and omits some. The sample comprises 30,000 to 40,000 clones, approximately 85% of which are singletons, and 35% to 45% rests with the top ten. The chain links TRBV7-9 to TRBJ2-3, with 7 bases fitting TRBD2. The source material was peripheral blood. The source is a man in his sixties with active or convalescent COVID-19. CDR3 sequence: CASSPSSGGSTDTQYF. CDR3 bases: TGTGCCAGCAGCCCATCTAGCGGAGGGAGCACAGATACGCAGTATTTT.